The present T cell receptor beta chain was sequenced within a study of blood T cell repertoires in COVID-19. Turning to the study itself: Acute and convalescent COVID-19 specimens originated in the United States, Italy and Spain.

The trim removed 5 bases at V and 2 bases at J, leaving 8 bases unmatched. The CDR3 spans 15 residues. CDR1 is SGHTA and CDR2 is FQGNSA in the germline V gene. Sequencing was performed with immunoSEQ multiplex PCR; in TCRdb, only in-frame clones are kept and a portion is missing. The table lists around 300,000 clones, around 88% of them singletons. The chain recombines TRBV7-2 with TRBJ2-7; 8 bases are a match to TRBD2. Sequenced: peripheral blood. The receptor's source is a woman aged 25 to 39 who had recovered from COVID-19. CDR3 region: CASSPKREFPYEQYF. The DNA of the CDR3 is TGTGCCAGCAGCCCAAAGCGGGAGTTTCCCTACGAGCAGTACTTC.